This T cell receptor (beta chain) was found in a study of untreated major depressive disorder. With 5 bases removed from V and 4 bases from J, the gap between germline ends came to 5 bases. In germline, CDR1 is SGHRS, CDR2 YFSETQ. There are 11 residues in the CDR3. Magnetic negative selection enriched CD4+ T cells from thawed PBMCs. Study outcomes and limitations: Sequencing showed nonsignificant TRBV25-01 and TRBV02-01 differences matching flow cytometry. Depressed patients' CD4+ T cells carried increased TRBV05-01 (Vbeta 5.1) usage versus control CD4+ T cells. A comparatively small sample limits the generalizability of these findings.

Repertoires were generated with immunoSEQ multiplex PCR, while TCRdb's copy carries only in-frame clones and drops some. The sample carries tens of thousands of clones, about 90% recorded once. To note about this clone: The antigen is undetermined.

The chain employs TRBV5-1 and TRBJ2-3; D not certain. The sample consisted of CD4+ T cells from PBMCs. This TCR came from a woman in her thirties in good health. In nucleotides, the CDR3 is TGCGCCAGCAGGGCGGCAGATACGCAGTATTTT. It is translated as CASRAADTQYF.